Many counts were recorded for the clone carrying this TCR beta chain. Its antigen is currently unknown. The source of the sample is a study of T cells in Graves' hyperthyroidism and ophthalmopathy. Study-level findings and limits: Onset of ophthalmopathy came a median roughly 6 months after the model predicted it.

Hyperthyroidism was newly diagnosed in patients aged 18 to 65 (duration under 2 months). Based on clinical symptoms, serum thyroxine and TRAb, thyroid ultrasound and orbital computed tomography, diagnoses were reached. Template material for amplifying TCR beta CDR3 regions consisted of RNA transcripts. The TCR CDR3 was amplified in a first-round RT-PCR using the HTBI primer set. TCRdb used MiXCR to reprocess the multiplex PCR reads, holding one entry per CDR3 protein. The table has a few hundred thousand distinct CDR3 sequences, about 45% seen once. Germline-derived CDR1 and CDR2 are SEHNR and FQNEAQ (reference sequence). This CDR3 comprises 14 residues. Deletions cut 3 bases from V and 7 bases from J, with 10 bases between.

Sample: peripheral blood or thyroid tissue (not recorded which). The source of this sequence is a woman aged 18 to 35 with Graves' hyperthyroidism. The chain recombines TRBV7-9 with TRBJ1-6; D is unresolved. The DNA of the CDR3 is TGTGCCAGCAGCTTCTCACATATCAATTCACCCCTCCACTTT. It encodes CASSFSHINSPLHF.